The rows below give T cell receptor beta chains drawn from one sample of a study of beta chain features in type 1 diabetes. Produced via immunoSEQ multiplex PCR; TCRdb's table is partial and in-frame only. The top ten hold roughly 4% of the sample, which has around 250,000 clones, 27% seen once. The sequenced sample was central memory CD4+ T cells from blood. The origin of the receptors is a young man in good health. Each CDR3 is given with its conserved first and last residue. D genes are given only for firm matches. Size is omitted from some rows. Given values are once, few, many or a class for expanded clones.

clone size	V gene	D gene	J gene	CDR3 protein	CDR3 DNA
many	TRBV2	NA	TRBJ2-3	CASSVGPTDTQYF	TGTGCCAGCAGTGTCGGGCCCACAGATACGCAGTATTTT
many	TRBV4-3	TRBD1	TRBJ2-2	CASSKGQGPGTGELFF	TGCGCCAGCAGTAAGGGACAGGGGCCGGGCACCGGGGAGCTGTTTTTT
NA	TRBV4-2	TRBD1	TRBJ1-6	CASNGQGASPLHF	TGTGCCTCCAACGGACAGGGCGCTTCACCCCTCCACTTT
NA	TRBV29-1	NA	TRBJ1-1	CSVGLGDIAFF	TGCAGCGTTGGTTTAGGGGACATCGCTTTCTTT
few	TRBV7-9	TRBD1	TRBJ2-3	CASSFAGGPKPDTQYF	TGTGCCAGCAGCTTTGCAGGGGGCCCCAAGCCAGATACGCAGTATTTT
few	TRBV7-2	NA	TRBJ1-2	CASSLTGYNYGYTF	TGTGCCAGCAGCCTAACAGGGTACAACTATGGCTACACCTTC
NA	TRBV15	NA	TRBJ2-1	CATSTGQMNEQFF	TGTGCCACCAGCACGGGTCAGATGAATGAGCAGTTCTTC
NA	TRBV5-6	NA	TRBJ2-5	CASSRRLSGLAGETQYF	TGTGCCAGCAGCCGTAGGTTAAGCGGGTTGGCTGGGGAGACCCAGTACTTC
few	TRBV25-1	TRBD2	TRBJ2-3	CASSESLGSGGTDTQYF	TGTGCCAGCAGTGAATCCTTAGGTAGCGGGGGCACAGATACGCAGTATTTT
NA	TRBV18	NA	TRBJ2-1	CASSPRLAGNEQFF	TGTGCCAGCTCACCACGGCTAGCCGGCAATGAGCAGTTCTTC
NA	TRBV7-9	TRBD2	TRBJ2-1	CASSRTSGQSSYNEQFF	TGTGCCAGCAGCCGGACTAGCGGGCAGAGCTCCTACAATGAGCAGTTCTTC
few	TRBV5-4	TRBD2	TRBJ2-5	CASSSGTSAETQYF	TGTGCCAGCAGTTCCGGGACTAGCGCGGAGACCCAGTACTTC
NA	TRBV10-2	NA	TRBJ2-7	CASSIPGGGEQYF	TGCGCCAGCTCTATCCCTGGTGGGGGCGAGCAGTACTTC
few	TRBV10-3	NA	TRBJ2-5	CAIRGGQQETQYF	TGTGCCATCAGGGGGGGCCAACAAGAGACCCAGTACTTC
few	TRBV23-1	NA	TRBJ2-1	CASSQSGGPDNEQFF	TGCGCCAGCAGTCAATCGGGGGGACCCGACAATGAGCAGTTCTTC
NA	TRBV30	NA	TRBJ1-3	CAWSRNTIYF	TGTGCCTGGAGTCGGAACACCATATATTTT
NA	TRBV5-1	NA	TRBJ1-1	CASSFHLGTEAFF	TGCGCCAGCAGCTTCCACCTCGGTACTGAAGCTTTCTTT
NA	TRBV6-5	TRBD1	TRBJ2-5	CASIMTGGKAETQYF	TGTGCCAGCATTATGACAGGGGGAAAGGCGGAGACCCAGTACTTC
NA	TRBV5-6	NA	TRBJ2-3	CATSAGGRSAQYF	TGTGCCACCAGTGCTGGCGGAAGGAGTGCGCAGTATTTT